This TCR beta chain was retrieved from a study of OX40 agonist ivuxolimab in advanced cancers. Study-wide findings and caveats: The antigens recognized by the expanded peripheral T cells, that is their antigen specificity, were not determined.

Concerning this clone: Its specificity is not known.

This CDR3 spans 13 amino acids. Germline CDR1 is SGHAT and CDR2 is FQNNGV. Trimming took 1 base from V and 5 from J, leaving 8 bases between them. Assay used: immunoSEQ multiplex PCR; TCRdb lists only in-frame clones, some missing. Of tens of thousands of clones in the sample, 88% are singletons; the top ten hold about 4%. The sample in question was CD4+ or CD8+ T cells sorted from blood, obtained in a trial of the OX40 agonist ivuxolimab. This clonotype originated in an adult with an advanced solid tumor such as melanoma, head and neck, liver or kidney cancer. The chain carries TRBV11-2 and TRBJ2-5; D remains unclear. In nucleotides, the CDR3 is TGTGCCAGCAGCTTAGCTGGGTTGGAGACCCAGTACTTC. Translating gives CASSLAGLETQYF.